Listed here is a single T cell receptor (beta chain). Its antigen is not identified. The sample is drawn from a study of glioma-infiltrating T cells. Study-wide background: Before surgery, glioma patients received dexamethasone for at most six days. General observations from the study: Tissue and blood shared very few CDR3 sequences. A blood CDR3 motif signature was depleted in highly divergent patients.

The CDR3 runs 14 residues. From germline, CDR1 is MDHEN and CDR2 SYDVKM. V lost 8 bases to trimming and J lost 6 bases; unmatched junction nucleotides: 10. TCR alpha and beta CDR3 regions were amplified from RNA using iRepertoire nested multiplex PCR. A single record per CDR3 protein comes from TCRdb applying MiXCR to the multiplex PCR reads. The sample lists more than 350,000 distinct CDR3 sequences, roughly two fifths occurring once. This clonotype was sampled from a human donor with low-grade glioma or glioblastoma, undergoing nonglioma brain surgery, or in good health (not recorded which). This chain connects TRBV28 to TRBJ2-7; 10 positions match TRBD2. Sequenced: glioma tissue, nonneoplastic brain tissue, or PBMCs (not recorded which). DNA of the CDR3: TGTGCCAGCGTCTCCCTAGCGGGAGCATCCGAGCAGTACTTC. Encoded protein: CASVSLAGASEQYF. Looking up the rest from reference TRBV28 and TRBJ2-7 gives the full variable domain: DVKVTQSSRYLVKRTGEKVFLECVQDMDHENMFWYRQDPGLGLRLIYFSYDVKMKEKGDIPEGYSVSREKKERFSLILESASTNQTSMYLCASVSLAGASEQYFGPGTRLTVT.